One sample yielded the 18 T cell receptor beta chains listed below, sequenced in a study of T cell responses to AZD1222 COVID-19 vaccine. Repertoires were generated with immunoSEQ multiplex PCR, while TCRdb's copy carries only in-frame clones and drops some. The sample has approximately 180,000 clones; approximately 88% are singletons. This sample comprised peripheral blood, obtained on day 0 of AZD1222 vaccination. The receptors come from an adult in good health.

The V gene is TRBV5-6, the J gene TRBJ2-2, with a weak D call TRBD1 (6 bases). The length of the CDR3 is 14 residues. Germline V gene lookup returns CDR1 SGHDT and CDR2 YYEEEE. The V and J ends lost 0 bases and 4 bases respectively, with 7 bases between them. The CDR3: CASSLGTATGELFF. The CDR3 DNA follows: TGTGCCAGCAGCTTGGGGACAGCCACCGGGGAGCTGTTTTTT.

In this sample, this clone turned up once. The genes are TRBV15 and TRBJ1-2; D remains unclear. Between the trimmed V and J ends, which lost 0 bases and 2 bases, there was a span of 4 bases. From germline, CDR1 is LNHNV and CDR2 YYDKDF (reference sequence). The CDR3 runs to 13 residues. The CDR3 nucleotides are TGTGCCACCAGCAGAGAAGGGAACTATGGCTACACCTTC. Residues: CATSREGNYGYTF.

The rearrangement joins TRBV3-1 (or the pseudogene TRBV3-2) to TRBJ2-3, with 10 bases fitting TRBD2. The CDR3 is 14 amino acids. The germline V gene has CDR1 LGHDT and CDR2 YNNKEL (reference sequence). V dropped 4 bases and J dropped 7; count of bases not matched to a gene: 5. CDR3 nucleotides: TGTGCCAGCAGCCCCGGGACTAGCGTCAATACGCAGTATTTT. This codes for CASSPGTSVNTQYF.

The chain recombines TRBV11-1 with TRBJ2-1; 7 bases fit TRBD2. The CDR3 sequence is 14 residues long. Germline-derived CDR1 and CDR2 are SGHAT and FQDESV (reference sequence). The V gene end was trimmed by 9 bases and the J gene end by 7 bases; junction bases not matched to a gene: 12. CDR3 in amino acids: CASSRRRESNEQFF. The CDR3 region has the DNA TGTGCCAGTAGCCGTAGGCGGGAGTCGAATGAGCAGTTCTTC.

J is TRBJ2-5 and V is TRBV7-2, with 11 bases that match TRBD2. The trim removed 5 bases at V and 5 bases at J, leaving 4 bases unmatched. Germline V gives CDR1 SGHTA, CDR2 FQGNSA. The CDR3 extends over 14 amino acids. The chain's CDR3 is CASSGTSGWETQYF. The CDR3, as DNA: TGTGCCAGCAGCGGGACTAGCGGATGGGAGACCCAGTACTTC.

This clone was detected a few times. The chain combines TRBV7-9 with TRBJ1-6; 9 positions agree with TRBD1. The germline V gene encodes CDR1 SEHNR and CDR2 FQNEAQ (reference sequence). Trimming removed 4 bases from V and 9 bases from J; junction bases left unmatched: 10. The CDR3 runs to 16 residues. CDR3 nucleotides: TGTGCCAGCAGCTCACAATCCGGGACAGGGATTTCACCCCTCCACTTT. This codes for CASSSQSGTGISPLHF.

V is TRBV7-2 and J is TRBJ2-7, with 11 bases identical to TRBD1. J lost 3 bases, V lost 5 bases, and 3 bases had no gene match. The CDR3 extends over 14 amino acids. CDR1 is SGHTA, CDR2 FQGNSA, per germline. The CDR3 loop is CASSPGTGGYEQYV. DNA of the CDR3: TGTGCCAGCAGCCCCGGGACAGGGGGCTACGAGCAGTACGTC.

The gene calls are TRBV5-1 and TRBJ1-1; D perhaps matches TRBD1 (5 bases). This CDR3 comprises 16 residues. From germline, CDR1 is SGHRS and CDR2 YFSETQ. The ends were cut back, 2 bases at V and 0 bases at J, with 14 bases in the middle. This chain's CDR3 is CASSFHSGPLNTEAFF. CDR3 nucleotides: TGCGCCAGCAGCTTTCACTCGGGACCCCTGAACACTGAAGCTTTCTTT.

This chain links TRBV7-9 with TRBJ2-5; D not resolved. CDR1 and CDR2 (germline): SEHNR, FQNEAQ (reference sequence). The V end lost 3 bases, the J end lost 1 base, and 12 bases lay between the germline ends. The length of the CDR3 is 15 residues. The CDR3 protein is CASSFNRAVQETQYF. CDR3 DNA sequence: TGTGCCAGCAGCTTTAATAGGGCAGTCCAAGAGACCCAGTACTTC.

This chain uses TRBV19 with TRBJ2-7; 9 bases align to TRBD1. Germline CDR1 reads LNHDA; CDR2 reads SQIVND (reference sequence). After removal of 11 bases from V and 3 bases from J, the junction contained 5 bases not matched to a gene. The CDR3 contains 12 residues. As DNA, the CDR3 is TGTGCCTGCGGACAGGGGCTCTACGAGCAGTACTTC. It specifies CACGQGLYEQYF.

This chain joins TRBV12-3 or TRBV12-4 and TRBJ1-1, with D unresolved. Between the trimmed V and J ends, which lost 3 bases and 6 bases, there was a span of 5 bases. The CDR3 contains 11 residues. This CDR3 reads CASSLEAEAFF. CDR3 DNA sequence: TGTGCCAGCAGTTTGGAGGCTGAAGCTTTCTTT.

The chain links TRBV5-8 to TRBJ1-4, with TRBD1 as a possible D gene (5 bases). The CDR3 spans 14 residues. V gave up 4 bases and J gave up 8 bases, with 15 bases separating them. Germline lookup yields CDR1 SGHTS and CDR2 YDEGEE. This chain's CDR3 is CASSPRRGGEKLFF. The CDR3 DNA follows: TGTGCCAGCAGCCCGCGGAGGGGCGGAGAAAAACTGTTTTTT.

J is TRBJ1-5 and V is TRBV7-9; D call uncertain. Trimming shortened V by 5 bases and J by 7 bases, and 9 bases separated the two germline ends. Germline values: CDR1 SEHNR, CDR2 FQNEAQ (reference sequence). CDR3 size: 12 residues. The CDR3 DNA reads TGTGCCAGCAGCCTCGACCTGCAGCCCCAGCATTTT. Translating gives CASSLDLQPQHF.

V gene TRBV11-2 combines with J gene TRBJ2-3; D gene uncertain. The CDR3 has 15 residues. V was pared by 3 bases and J by 0 bases, with 10 bases between. Germline V gene sequence: CDR1 SGHAT, CDR2 FQNNGV. The CDR3 reads CASSFVSTSTDTQYF. The CDR3 bases are TGTGCCAGCAGCTTCGTCTCCACTAGCACAGATACGCAGTATTTT.

This chain connects TRBV10-3 to TRBJ1-4, with TRBD1 as a possible D gene (5 bases). This CDR3 has 13 residues. Trimming removed 6 bases from V and 8 bases from J, with 13 bases in between. Germline V gene sequence: CDR1 ENHRY, CDR2 SYGVKD. The CDR3 DNA sequence: TGTGCCATCAGGGGGCAGGGAGGGGAAAAACTGTTTTTT. This codes for CAIRGQGGEKLFF.

This clone was seen just once. As DNA, the CDR3 is TGTGCCAGTCATGTGGGGGGTCGCACAGATACGCAGTATTTT. As protein: CASHVGGRTDTQYF. This rearrangement joins TRBV28 to TRBJ2-3; the D gene is possibly TRBD2 (6 bases). V shed 9 bases and J shed 1 base, with 14 bases lying between them. CDR3 size: 14 residues. The germline CDR1 and CDR2 sequences are MDHEN and SYDVKM.

The chain combines TRBV28 with TRBJ1-4; D remains unclear. Deletions cut 6 bases from V and 8 bases from J, with 13 bases between. The germline V gene encodes CDR1 MDHEN and CDR2 SYDVKM. The CDR3 covers 13 residues. CDR3 in DNA: TGTGCCAGCAGCCTTTTCGGGCAGGAAAAACTGTTTTTT. This encodes CASSLFGQEKLFF.

This clone has a single count. The chain recombines TRBV6-5 with TRBJ1-1, with D possibly matching TRBD1 (5 bases). This CDR3 is built from 13 residues. CDR1 MNHEY and CDR2 SVGAGI come from the germline V gene. Trimming shortened V by 0 bases and J by 5 bases, and 7 bases separated the two germline ends. This CDR3 is CASSYSKGTEAFF. The CDR3 DNA reads TGTGCCAGCAGTTACTCAAAGGGGACTGAAGCTTTCTTT.